Each of the 23 T cell receptor beta chains below was sequenced from the same sample in a study of blood T cell repertoires in COVID-19. Profiled with immunoSEQ multiplex PCR; TCRdb holds only in-frame clones, not every one. The data contain about 54,000 clones, approximately 90% of them singletons. The sequenced material came from peripheral blood. Source of these receptors: a man between 50 and 59 years old with acute or convalescent COVID-19.

The chain is built from TRBV6-2 or TRBV6-3 and TRBJ2-3, with 11 bases identical to TRBD2. CDR3 size: 16 residues. V shed 5 bases and J 0 bases; nucleotides not matched to a gene: 4. Germline CDR1 is MNHEY and CDR2 is SVGEGT. The CDR3 loop reads CASSRTSGSSTDTQYF. The CDR3 coding sequence is TGTGCCAGCAGTCGAACTAGCGGGAGCAGCACAGATACGCAGTATTTT.

This clone has just one count. V is TRBV19 and J is TRBJ1-1; TRBD1 aligns across 7 bases. After removal of 6 bases from V and 11 bases from J, the junction contained 6 bases not matched to a gene. The CDR3 is 11 amino acids. Germline CDR1 LNHDA, CDR2 SQIVND (reference sequence). The CDR3 region is CASRLDRAAFF. The CDR3 nucleotides read TGTGCCAGTAGGCTCGACAGGGCTGCTTTCTTT. The variable domain in full, with the rest retrieved from reference TRBV19 and TRBJ1-1, is DGGITQSPKYLFRKEGQNVTLSCEQNLNHDAMYWYRQDPGQGLRLIYYSQIVNDFQKGDIAEGYSVSREKKESFPLTVTSAQKNPTAFYLCASRLDRAAFFGQGTRLTVV.

The rearrangement links TRBV2 to TRBJ1-1, with D unresolved. The length of the CDR3 is 13 residues. Germline CDR1 SNHLY, CDR2 FYNNEI. Trimming removed 5 bases from V and 11 bases from J, with 18 bases in between. This CDR3 reads CASSTDVPRRAFF. The CDR3 bases are TGTGCCAGCAGTACTGACGTTCCACGGAGGGCTTTCTTT.

The chain couples TRBV7-9 to TRBJ2-1; no firm D call. The V end was cut by 1 base, the J end by 3 bases, with 4 bases between. The CDR3 is made up of 13 amino acids. Per germline, CDR1 SEHNR and CDR2 FQNEAQ (reference sequence). CDR3 bases: TGTGCCAGCAGCTTAGGCAGCTACAATGAGCAGTTCTTC. It specifies CASSLGSYNEQFF.

The V and J genes are TRBV21-1 and TRBJ1-2; TRBD1 reflects the table's D call only, with no check against the DNA. TRBV21-1 corresponds to a pseudogene. This CDR3 contains 16 residues. CDR3 sequence: CASSKWQGTLNYGYTF. The CDR3 DNA reads TGTGCCAGCAGCAAATGGCAGGGAACACTTAACTATGGCTACACCTTC.

This rearrangement joins TRBV6-2 or TRBV6-3 to TRBJ1-1; no definite D call. This CDR3 is 13 amino acids long. Germline assignment: CDR1 MNHEY and CDR2 SVGEGT. Deletions cut 5 bases from V and 0 bases from J, with 7 bases between. CDR3 DNA sequence: TGTGCCAGCAGTGGACTTCTGAACACTGAAGCTTTCTTT. This gives the protein CASSGLLNTEAFF.

The V gene is TRBV2, the J gene TRBJ2-1; 9 bases match TRBD1. CDR1 is SNHLY, CDR2 FYNNEI, per germline. V gave up 2 bases and J gave up 10 bases; unmatched junction bases: 9. The CDR3 has 15 amino acids. CDR3 bases: TGTGCCAGCAGTGAACAGCGGGACAGGGTGTACGAGCAGTTCTTC. The encoded protein is CASSEQRDRVYEQFF.

J is TRBJ2-7 and V is TRBV6-5, with D perhaps matching TRBD2 (6 bases). With 6 bases removed from V and 2 bases from J, the gap between germline ends came to 17 bases. Looked up from germline, CDR1 is MNHEY and CDR2 is SVGAGI. The CDR3 has 15 residues. CDR3 amino acids: CASREGRGIPYEQYF. Written as DNA, the CDR3 is TGTGCCAGCAGAGAGGGGCGGGGAATTCCCTACGAGCAGTACTTC.

This CDR3 is CASSSPRAGADTQYF. CDR3 nucleotide sequence: TGCGCCAGCAGCTCACCCCGGGCAGGGGCAGATACGCAGTATTTT. The rearrangement uses TRBV5-1 and TRBJ2-3, with D perhaps TRBD1 (6 bases). CDR3 length equals 15 residues. V was trimmed by 3 bases and J by 4 bases, leaving 15 bases between them. The germline V gene has CDR1 SGHRS and CDR2 YFSETQ.

The V and J genes are TRBV5-4 and TRBJ1-1; possibly TRBD1 for D (5 bases). The CDR3 has 15 amino acids. Germline lookup yields CDR1 SGHNT and CDR2 YYREEE (reference sequence). V was clipped by 0 bases and J by 0 bases, with 9 bases between them. The CDR3 coding sequence is TGTGCCAGCAGCTTGGAGCCAGGGCTGAACACTGAAGCTTTCTTT. Translation gives CASSLEPGLNTEAFF.

This chain links TRBV9 with TRBJ2-5; possible D gene TRBD1, 5 bases. CDR3 size: 15 residues. Between the trimmed V and J ends, which lost 3 bases and 5 bases, there was a span of 17 bases. Germline CDR1 SGDLS, CDR2 YYNGEE. CDR3 sequence reads: CASSEGSTDLETQYF. The CDR3, as DNA: TGTGCCAGCAGCGAGGGGTCGACGGATTTGGAGACCCAGTACTTC. The whole variable domain, filled in from reference TRBV9 and TRBJ2-5, reads DSGVTQTPKHLITATGQRVTLRCSPRSGDLSVYWYQQSLDQGLQFLIQYYNGEERAKGNILERFSAQQFPDLHSELNLSSLELGDSALYFCASSEGSTDLETQYFGPGTRLLVL.

V is TRBV3-1 (or the pseudogene TRBV3-2) and J is TRBJ2-2; D possibly corresponds to TRBD2 (6 bases). Per germline, CDR1 LGHDT and CDR2 YNNKEL (reference sequence). The CDR3 loop spans 16 amino acids. Trimming left V 0 bases short and J 4 bases short, with 12 bases between. Here the CDR3 reads CASSQDGGTFTGELFF. Written as DNA, the CDR3 is TGTGCCAGCAGCCAAGATGGGGGGACGTTCACCGGGGAGCTGTTTTTT.

The chain employs TRBV7-9 and TRBJ2-1, with TRBD2 matching over 11 bases. With 7 bases clipped from V and 5 bases from J, the junction kept 10 bases outside the gene matches. This CDR3 contains 16 residues. Per germline, CDR1 SEHNR and CDR2 FQNEAQ (reference sequence). The CDR3 loop reads CASIHTGTSGHNEQFF. The CDR3 DNA reads TGTGCCAGCATTCATACCGGGACTAGCGGCCACAATGAGCAGTTCTTC.

The chain has TRBV5-4 and TRBJ2-3; 11 bases are a match to TRBD1. The length of the CDR3 is 15 residues. The V gene end was trimmed by 4 bases and the J gene end by 1 base; junction bases not matched to a gene: 2. Germline-derived CDR1 and CDR2 are SGHNT and YYREEE (reference sequence). CDR3 DNA: TGTGCCAGCAGCGGGGACAGGGGGGGCACAGATACGCAGTATTTT. Translation gives CASSGDRGGTDTQYF.

The chain couples TRBV5-4 to TRBJ2-6, with D possibly matching TRBD1 (7 bases). CDR3 length equals 18 residues. V dropped 2 bases and J dropped 0 bases, with 15 bases sitting between them. Germline V lookup: CDR1 SGHNT, CDR2 YYREEE (reference sequence). CDR3 coding DNA: TGTGCCAGCAGCTTAGGAGGGGGCCTCCCCTCTGGGGCCAACGTCCTGACTTTC. It is translated as CASSLGGGLPSGANVLTF.

This chain connects TRBV7-9 to TRBJ1-4, with 11 bases that match TRBD1. The CDR3 sequence is 15 residues long. The germline V gene has CDR1 SEHNR and CDR2 FQNEAQ (reference sequence). V was pared by 5 bases and J by 8 bases, with 7 bases of the junction left unmatched. CDR3 nucleotide sequence: TGTGCCAGCAGCGACCGGGACAGGGGGAGGGAAAAACTGTTTTTT. Its translation: CASSDRDRGREKLFF.

V gene TRBV27 combines with J gene TRBJ2-5; TRBD2 matches 11 bases. Per the germline V gene, CDR1 is MNHEY and CDR2 is SMNVEV (reference sequence). V was clipped by 7 bases and J by 5 bases; unmatched bases: 9. The CDR3 spans 15 residues. The CDR3 DNA reads TGTGCCAGCACCGACCCGACTAGCGGGACGGAGACCCAGTACTTC. Its protein is CASTDPTSGTETQYF.

The chain is built from TRBV7-9 and TRBJ1-3, with D unresolved. V lost 1 base, J lost 0 bases, and 7 bases lay in between. CDR3 size: 15 residues. The V gene's germline CDR1 is SEHNR and CDR2 FQNEAQ (reference sequence). The CDR3 DNA reads TGTGCCAGCAGCTTAGGCGGAGGCTCTGGAAACACCATATATTTT. Translating it yields CASSLGGGSGNTIYF.

In this sample, this clone turned up once. The DNA for the CDR3 is TGTGCCAGCAGCGTAGGGAGTGGATGGCAGGGAAACACCATATATTTT. Encoded protein: CASSVGSGWQGNTIYF. This sequence joins TRBV9 and TRBJ1-3; D unclear. CDR3 length: 16 amino acids. V lost 0 bases to trimming and J lost 4 bases, with 14 bases between them. Germline values: CDR1 SGDLS, CDR2 YYNGEE.

This clone appeared a single time. The J gene is TRBJ2-6, the V gene TRBV4-3; unclear D gene. CDR1 is LGHNA and CDR2 is YSLEER in the germline V gene. CDR3 length: 14 residues. Trimming pared 1 base from V and 2 bases from J, leaving 3 bases between. This CDR3 is CASSQGAGANVLTF. The CDR3 region has the DNA TGCGCCAGCAGCCAAGGAGCTGGGGCCAACGTCCTGACTTTC.

The chain recombines TRBV18 with TRBJ2-3; tentative D call: TRBD2 (5 bases). V was cut by 3 bases and J by 2 bases, with 15 bases left in between. The CDR3 consists of 16 residues. CDR1 KGHSH and CDR2 LQKENI come from the germline V gene. CDR3 amino acids: CASSPADYPATDTQYF. The CDR3 coding sequence is TGTGCCAGCTCACCCGCCGACTATCCCGCCACAGATACGCAGTATTTT.

J is TRBJ1-1 and V is TRBV11-1, with 7 positions matching TRBD1. CDR1 is SGHAT and CDR2 is FQDESV in the germline V gene (reference sequence). V lost 5 bases to trimming and J lost 2 bases; unmatched junction nucleotides: 8. The CDR3 extends over 15 amino acids. The CDR3 region is CASSAYRGGNTEAFF. DNA of the CDR3: TGTGCCAGCAGCGCCTACAGGGGAGGAAACACTGAAGCTTTCTTT.

As DNA, the CDR3 is TGCGCCAGCAGTACTAGCGCTAGCACAGATACGCAGTATTTT. Translated, it gives CASSTSASTDTQYF. This chain uses TRBV5-1 with TRBJ2-3, with 7 bases fitting TRBD2. CDR3 size: 14 residues. The V segment lost 5 bases and the J segment 0 bases; nucleotides outside the gene matches: 3. CDR1 is SGHRS and CDR2 is YFSETQ in the germline V gene.